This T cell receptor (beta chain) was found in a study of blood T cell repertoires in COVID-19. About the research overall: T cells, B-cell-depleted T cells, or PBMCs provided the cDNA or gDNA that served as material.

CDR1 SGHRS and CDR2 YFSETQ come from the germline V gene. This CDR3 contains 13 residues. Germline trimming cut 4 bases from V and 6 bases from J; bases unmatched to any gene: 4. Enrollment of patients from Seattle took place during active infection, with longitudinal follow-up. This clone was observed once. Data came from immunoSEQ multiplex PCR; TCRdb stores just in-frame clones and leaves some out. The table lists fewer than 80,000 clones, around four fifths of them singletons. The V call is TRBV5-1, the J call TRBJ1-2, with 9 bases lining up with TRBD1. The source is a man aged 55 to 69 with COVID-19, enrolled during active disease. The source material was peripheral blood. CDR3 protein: CASSAGQGDGYTF. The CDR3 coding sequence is TGCGCCAGCAGCGCGGGACAGGGAGATGGCTACACCTTC.